The clone carrying this T cell receptor (beta chain) was recorded a few times. Each CDR3 protein is one row after TCRdb ran MiXCR on the reads. The table has some 160,000 distinct CDR3 sequences, 15% to 20% seen once; the top ten hold around 19%. The data belong to a study of T cell repertoires in cytomegalovirus infection. The overall study: Indications of both CMV infection and matching HLA type were provided by public TCR beta signatures.

Germline V gene lookup returns CDR1 SGHTA and CDR2 FQGTGA. The germline V and J ends were trimmed by 5 bases and 7 bases, with 15 bases remaining between them. The CDR3 spans 14 residues. The sample consisted of CD8+ T cells from PBMCs. The J gene is TRBJ2-1, the V gene TRBV7-3; perhaps TRBD2 as D (6 bases). The TCR was taken from a human donor in good health (CMV status not recorded). Some clones in this sample may be carry-over from other donors' samples. The CDR3 nucleotides are TGTGCCAGCAGCCCCGGGGGTCGGGGGAATGAGCAGTTCTTC. It is translated as CASSPGGRGNEQFF.